The TCR beta chain described here comes from a study of blood T cell repertoires in COVID-19. Here immunoSEQ multiplex PCR was the method, and the copy in TCRdb shows in-frame clones only, minus some. This sample has about 370,000 clones; just under 90% occur once, and the top ten carry 1.5% to 2%. Participants were aged about 18 to 100 years, lived in under 25 US areas, and enrolled virtually. Cohorts were determined from participant-reported clinical history. The V and J ends lost 1 base and 1 base, in that order; junction bases with no gene match: 6. Germline CDR1 and CDR2: GTSNPN and SVGIG (reference sequence). The CDR3 loop spans 16 amino acids.

The receptor was derived from a woman aged 25 to 45 who had recovered from COVID-19. The sample consisted of PBMCs or T cells enriched from blood (not recorded which). The gene calls are TRBV30 and TRBJ2-5; 10 bases fit TRBD1. In nucleotides, the CDR3 is TGTGCCTGGAGTGGGACCGGGACAGGGGTCCAAGAGACCCAGTACTTC. Residues: CAWSGTGTGVQETQYF.